The entry below gives a single TCR beta chain sequence along with its context. As yet, its antigen is unknown. These data are taken from a study of T cell responses to AZD1222 COVID-19 vaccine. Points from the study as a whole: The donors showed a predominance of white British ancestry and of females, with possible underestimation of clonal diversity. Just six people given AZD1222 tested seropositive at baseline. With dominance at 160-218 and 743-854, vaccine-associated CD4 TCRs spanned spike. Reportedly, close to half of spike-specific TCRs are directed against unmutated variant regions.

Clones were sequenced by immunoSEQ multiplex PCR, and TCRdb holds only the in-frame ones, with some missing. Of some 110,000 clones listed, about 92% are singletons. The CDR3 is 14 amino acids. V gave up 6 bases and J gave up 0 bases, with 11 bases separating them. Germline CDR1 is SNHLY and CDR2 is FYNNEI. The chain employs TRBV2 and TRBJ2-5; D call uncertain. This TCR came from an adult who received the AZD1222 COVID-19 vaccine. Here the sequenced sample was peripheral blood, taken 28 days after the second AZD1222 dose. CDR3 protein: CASSGGWNQETQYF. The CDR3 DNA follows: TGTGCCAGCAGCGGTGGGTGGAACCAAGAGACCCAGTACTTC.